This TCR beta chain was sequenced for a study of cytomegalovirus exposure and HLA in healthy donors. The CDR3 length is 17 residues. V gave up 3 bases and J gave up 0 bases, with 15 bases separating them. Germline V gives CDR1 MNHNS, CDR2 SASEGT. General study results and limits: Reports indicate that TCR beta sequences accurately predicted the HLA-A and HLA-B alleles of most subjects.

PCR employed 60 Vbeta and 13 Jbeta primers. Clones were sequenced by immunoSEQ multiplex PCR, and TCRdb holds only the in-frame ones, with some missing. The sample holds 190,000 or so clones, roughly four fifths seen once. Details on this clone: Its specificity is not known.

The receptor's source is a man aged 45-65 years in good health and CMV-seronegative. This chain joins TRBV6-1 and TRBJ1-5; D may be TRBD1 (6 bases). Sequencing was carried out using PBMCs. CDR3 sequence (DNA): TGTGCCAGCAGTGAGACCGGACAGAGAAATAGCAATCAGCCCCAGCATTTT. Translating gives CASSETGQRNSNQPQHF.